This TCR beta chain was sequenced for a study of Graves' ophthalmopathy and Graves' hyperthyroidism. This clonotype was seen at least ten times. Its target is not known. The junction shows a germline mismatch at one end, possibly a read error. RNA transcripts served as template for amplifying TCR beta CDR3 sequences. The workflow started with a first-round RT-PCR run with HTBI primers and then moved on to a second-round multiplex PCR. MiXCR, run by TCRdb on the multiplex PCR reads, gives a single entry per CDR3 protein. The sample includes 450,000 to 600,000 distinct CDR3 sequences, 35% to 40% of them seen just once. Whole-study results and caveats: Ophthalmopathy progression predictions by the model showed 72.22% specificity and approximately 67% sensitivity.

This clonotype was sampled from an adult man with Graves' hyperthyroidism. The sample was peripheral blood or thyroid tissue (not recorded which).

This CDR3 reads CASSMLNTEAFF. The CDR3 nucleotides are TGTGCCAGCAGCATGCTGAACACTGAAGCTTTCTTT. The rearrangement joins TRBV4-1 to TRBJ1-1; no firm D call. This CDR3 is built from 12 residues. CDR1 and CDR2 from the germline V gene are MGHRA and YSYEKL.